This T cell receptor (beta chain) emerged from a study of CD8 T cells in ankylosing spondylitis. Study-wide results and caveats: Researchers reportedly found disease-linked clones significantly enriched in matched ankylosing spondylitis synovial fluid.

Details on this clonotype: What it binds is unknown.

Library preparation for TCR beta used quantitative 5'-RACE with molecular barcodes. TCRdb independently ran MiXCR on the 5' RACE reads; one entry per CDR3 protein. The sample holds more than 60,000 distinct CDR3 sequences, less than 6% seen once. Per the germline V gene, CDR1 is ENHRY and CDR2 is SYGVKD. Trimming removed 10 bases from V and 8 bases from J; junction bases left unmatched: 12. This CDR3 is 13 amino acids long. The source material was blood, either unsorted or a sorted T cell fraction (not recorded which). This TCR was sampled from a male donor with ankylosing spondylitis or in good health (not recorded which). This chain connects TRBV10-3 to TRBJ1-2; 8 bases are a match to TRBD1. The CDR3 region is CATTRTGSSGYTF. The CDR3 coding sequence is TGTGCCACGACAAGGACAGGGTCGTCGGGCTACACCTTC.